The 26 T cell receptor beta chains listed next were all sequenced from one sample in a study of identical twins. TCRdb recomputed calls from the 5' RACE reads with MiXCR, one row per CDR3 protein. The profile shows about 220,000 distinct CDR3 sequences, more than 6.5% of them singletons. These records were also assigned to another study, of yellow fever vaccine responses in identical twins.

Sequences were obtained from memory (CD45RO+) T cells sorted from blood. The receptors were gathered from a woman under 30 in good health.

This clonotype was observed at least ten times. The rearrangement uses TRBV5-5 and TRBJ2-7, with D perhaps TRBD1 (5 bases). The CDR3 runs 14 residues. The germline V and J ends were trimmed by 0 bases and 2 bases, with 9 bases remaining between them. CDR1 SGHKS and CDR2 YYEKEE come from the germline V gene (reference sequence). The CDR3 here is CASSLAPGTYEQYF. For the CDR3, the DNA is TGTGCCAGCAGCTTGGCCCCAGGGACCTACGAGCAGTACTTC.

The chain links TRBV20-1 to TRBJ2-5; TRBD1 aligns across 9 bases. This CDR3 is 16 amino acids long. J was trimmed by 0 bases and V by 5 bases; bases with no gene match: 10. The germline gives CDR1 DFQATT, CDR2 SNEGSKA (reference sequence). CDR3 sequence reads: CSAATPGTGYQETQYF. The CDR3 region has the DNA TGCAGTGCTGCAACTCCCGGGACAGGGTACCAAGAGACCCAGTACTTC.

This clonotype has at least ten counts. The chain is built from TRBV11-2 and TRBJ2-1; tentatively, D is TRBD2 (6 bases). Germline V gene data show CDR1 as SGHAT and CDR2 as FQNNGV. The CDR3 totals 15 residues. The germline V and J ends were trimmed by 1 base and 7 bases, with 14 bases remaining between them. The CDR3 DNA follows: TGTGCCAGCAGCTTAGGAGTTGGGCTAGCGAATGAGCAGTTCTTC. This sequence encodes CASSLGVGLANEQFF.

This clonotype was detected ten times or more. The J gene is TRBJ2-7, the V gene TRBV28; TRBD1 aligns across 9 bases. The CDR3 extends over 16 amino acids. Germline CDR1 reads MDHEN; CDR2 reads SYDVKM. The trim removed 5 bases at V and 1 base at J, leaving 9 bases unmatched. CDR3 loop: CASSDLNRGRSYEQYF. The CDR3 DNA sequence: TGTGCCAGCAGTGACTTAAACAGGGGGCGGTCCTACGAGCAGTACTTC.

This clonotype was detected ten times or more. The J gene is TRBJ2-1, the V gene TRBV20-1; 7 bases are shared with TRBD1. The CDR3 is made up of 14 amino acids. CDR1 and CDR2 (germline): DFQATT, SNEGSKA (reference sequence). The J segment lost 1 base and the V segment lost 3 bases, leaving 3 bases of the junction unmatched. This CDR3 reads CSARQGVSYNEQFF. The CDR3 DNA sequence: TGCAGTGCTAGGCAGGGGGTTTCCTACAATGAGCAGTTCTTC.

This clonotype has only a few counts. Germline and junction disagree at one end, which may indicate a read error. The chain carries TRBV28 and TRBJ1-2, with TRBD1 as a possible D gene (5 bases). Per germline, CDR1 MDHEN and CDR2 SYDVKM. CDR3 length equals 12 residues. CDR3 sequence: CASSSRVFQGSF. In DNA form, the CDR3 reads TGTGCCAGCAGTTCCCGGGTCTTCCAGGGCAGCTTC.

This rearrangement joins TRBV7-2 to TRBJ2-3; the match to TRBD1 covers 7 bases. The junction had 4 bases not matched to a gene; V was cut back by 4 bases and J by 0 bases. This CDR3 contains 15 residues. CDR1 SGHTA and CDR2 FQGNSA come from the germline V gene. The CDR3 reads CASSSPGGSTDTQYF. As DNA, the CDR3 is TGTGCCAGCAGCTCGCCAGGGGGTAGCACAGATACGCAGTATTTT. Using reference TRBV7-2 and TRBJ2-3 for the parts outside the CDR3, the full variable domain is GAGVSQSPSNKVTEKGKDVELRCDPISGHTALYWYRQSLGQGLEFLIYFQGNSAPDKSGLPSDRFSAERTGGSVSTLTIQRTQQEDSAVYLCASSSPGGSTDTQYFGPGTRLTVL.

This clonotype was recorded a few times. This rearrangement joins TRBV20-1 to TRBJ2-1; D perhaps matches TRBD1 (5 bases). The CDR3 loop spans 12 amino acids. The ends were cut back, 8 bases at V and 7 bases at J, with 15 bases in the middle. Germline lookup yields CDR1 DFQATT and CDR2 SNEGSKA (reference sequence). This chain's CDR3 is CSKHRQGNEQFF. The CDR3 DNA is TGCAGTAAACACCGTCAGGGAAATGAGCAGTTCTTC.

This clonotype was seen many times. V gene TRBV6-1 combines with J gene TRBJ2-3; perhaps TRBD1 as D (7 bases). V was cut by 6 bases and J by 2 bases, with 12 bases left in between. In germline, CDR1 is MNHNS, CDR2 SASEGT. The CDR3 covers 14 residues. For the CDR3, the DNA is TGTGCCAGCAGCCTCAGGGGGGACACAGATACGCAGTATTTT. It yields the protein CASSLRGDTDTQYF.

The genes are TRBV3-1 and TRBJ2-5, with D perhaps being TRBD1 or TRBD2 (6 bases each). The CDR3 contains 13 residues. Germline assignment: CDR1 LGHDT and CDR2 YNNKEL (reference sequence). Deletions cut 6 bases from V and 1 base from J, with 9 bases between. For the CDR3, the DNA is TGTGCCAGCAGACCGGGGGCCCAAGAGACCCAGTACTTC. Amino acid sequence: CASRPGAQETQYF.

This clonotype was observed at least ten times. The chain couples TRBV19 to TRBJ1-1; D remains unclear. This CDR3 contains 14 residues. The V end was cut by 5 bases, the J end by 0 bases, with 10 bases between. Germline V CDR1 and CDR2: LNHDA, SQIVND (reference sequence). The CDR3 DNA sequence: TGTGCCAGTAGTTCATTCAACCTGAACACTGAAGCTTTCTTT. This encodes CASSSFNLNTEAFF.

This clonotype was picked up a small number of times. The CDR3 DNA reads TGTGCCAGCAGCTCGGGGGCCCTTTTTTACAATGAGCAGTTCTTC. Translated, it gives CASSSGALFYNEQFF. The chain links TRBV11-3 to TRBJ2-1; possibly TRBD1 or TRBD2 for D (6 bases each). This CDR3 is 15 amino acids long. Trimming took 4 bases from V and 4 from J, leaving 14 bases between them. Per germline, CDR1 SGHNT and CDR2 YENEEA.

This clonotype has more than one count but fewer than ten. The J gene is TRBJ2-7, the V gene TRBV3-1; 8 bases align to TRBD2. V shed 5 bases, J shed 4 bases, and the junction held 10 bases outside the gene matches. This CDR3 comprises 15 residues. Germline V lookup: CDR1 LGHDT, CDR2 YNNKEL (reference sequence). For the CDR3, the DNA is TGTGCCAGCAGCGCCTCCGGCGGGGGGCTTTACGAGCAGTACTTC. Its protein is CASSASGGGLYEQYF.

This clonotype was seen ten or more times. The V gene is TRBV12-3 or TRBV12-4, the J gene TRBJ2-6; D unclear. The V gene lost 0 bases and the J gene lost 0 bases, with 3 bases spanning the gap. The CDR3 consists of 15 residues. This CDR3 reads CASSLARSGANVLTF. The CDR3 nucleotides read TGTGCCAGCAGTTTAGCCCGCTCTGGGGCCAACGTCCTGACTTTC.

This clonotype was counted only a few times. This chain uses TRBV25-1 with TRBJ2-3; no reliable D call. Germline V gene sequence: CDR1 MGHDK, CDR2 SYGVNS. There are 15 residues in the CDR3. Trimming pared 5 bases from V and 4 bases from J, leaving 16 bases between. CDR3 nucleotide sequence: TGTGCCAGCAGTTGGGGTTTACGCTGGTCAGATACGCAGTATTTT. Translating it yields CASSWGLRWSDTQYF.

The J gene is TRBJ2-3, the V gene TRBV5-1; the D gene is possibly TRBD1 (6 bases). V lost 6 bases to trimming and J lost 8 bases, with 13 bases between them. In germline, CDR1 is SGHRS, CDR2 YFSETQ. The CDR3 sequence is 12 residues long. CDR3 protein: CASTLEGGTQYF. The CDR3 bases are TGCGCCAGCACCCTGGAAGGGGGTACGCAGTATTTT.

There are a few counts of this clonotype. V usage is TRBV6-1 and J usage is TRBJ2-1, with unresolved D. CDR3 length: 15 amino acids. Germline V gene sequence: CDR1 MNHNS, CDR2 SASEGT. V lost 6 bases to trimming and J lost 5 bases, with 17 bases between them. Here the CDR3 reads CASSRGKEPNNEQFF. The CDR3 nucleotides read TGTGCCAGCAGCCGCGGTAAAGAGCCGAACAATGAGCAGTTCTTC.

Ten or more counts support this clonotype. The chain combines TRBV12-3 or TRBV12-4 with TRBJ2-7; the match to TRBD2 covers 10 bases. J lost 2 bases, V lost 6 bases, and 4 bases had no gene match. The CDR3 extends over 14 amino acids. The CDR3 loop is CASRNSGGAYEQYF. The CDR3 nucleotides read TGTGCCAGCAGAAACAGCGGGGGGGCCTACGAGCAGTACTTC.

The V call is TRBV7-2, the J call TRBJ2-3, with 7 bases identical to TRBD2. This CDR3 is 16 amino acids long. Germline CDR1 SGHTA, CDR2 FQGNSA. Germline trimming cut 2 bases from V and 4 bases from J; bases unmatched to any gene: 9. The CDR3 DNA sequence: TGTGCCAGCAGCTTATTCGGGAGGAGGGGATCAGATACGCAGTATTTT. Translated: CASSLFGRRGSDTQYF.

This chain links TRBV25-1 with TRBJ1-1; D not certain. Trimming took off 5 bases at V and 5 bases at J, with 9 bases between the two ends. CDR1 is MGHDK, CDR2 SYGVNS, per germline. The CDR3 runs to 12 residues. The CDR3, as DNA: TGTGCCAGCAGTCGACCGGGTACTGAAGCTTTCTTT. This sequence encodes CASSRPGTEAFF.

This chain links TRBV20-1 with TRBJ1-5; 9 bases map to TRBD1. V was pared by 6 bases and J by 2 bases, with 17 bases of the junction left unmatched. The V gene's germline CDR1 is DFQATT and CDR2 SNEGSKA (reference sequence). The CDR3 has 18 residues. The chain's CDR3 is CSARGQGGGSRGNQPQHF. The CDR3 DNA reads TGCAGTGCCAGGGGACAGGGTGGAGGGAGTAGGGGCAATCAGCCCCAGCATTTT.

This clonotype showed up just a few times. The chain has TRBV25-1 and TRBJ2-1; 13 bases fit TRBD2. The ends lost 6 bases at V and 5 bases at J; junction bases unmatched: 7. The CDR3 is 16 amino acids. Germline V gives CDR1 MGHDK, CDR2 SYGVNS. The CDR3 DNA is TGTGCCAGCAGACCCCCAACTAGCGGGGGGGACAATGAGCAGTTCTTC. Protein sequence: CASRPPTSGGDNEQFF.

The chain uses TRBV5-6 and TRBJ2-2, with D perhaps matching TRBD1 (6 bases). Trimming shortened V by 5 bases and J by 0 bases, and 17 bases separated the two germline ends. CDR3 length: 17 amino acids. CDR1 and CDR2 (germline): SGHDT, YYEEEE. CDR3 in amino acids: CASRLRFRTANTGELFF. The CDR3 DNA sequence: TGTGCCAGCAGGTTGCGCTTCCGGACAGCGAACACCGGGGAGCTGTTTTTT. Based on the CDR3 plus reference TRBV5-6 and TRBJ2-2, the full variable domain is DAGVTQSPTHLIKTRGQQVTLRCSPKSGHDTVSWYQQALGQGPQFIFQYYEEEERQRGNFPDRFSGHQFPNYSSELNVNALLLGDSALYLCASRLRFRTANTGELFFGEGSRLTVL.

This clonotype has at least ten counts. The rearrangement links TRBV12-3 or TRBV12-4 to TRBJ2-2; D unresolved. CDR3 size: 13 residues. V was trimmed by 4 bases and J by 5 bases, leaving 8 bases between them. This CDR3 is CASSWVPTGELFF. CDR3 bases: TGTGCCAGCAGTTGGGTCCCTACCGGGGAGCTGTTTTTT.

This clonotype was seen at least ten times. V gene TRBV5-1 combines with J gene TRBJ2-7; possible D gene TRBD2, 5 bases. The CDR3 is 14 residues long. The V end was cut by 4 bases, the J end by 3 bases, with 14 bases between. From germline, CDR1 is SGHRS and CDR2 YFSETQ. The CDR3 here is CASSRDGEIYEQYF. As DNA, the CDR3 is TGCGCCAGCAGCCGGGATGGAGAGATCTACGAGCAGTACTTC. Using reference TRBV5-1 and TRBJ2-7 for the parts outside the CDR3, the full variable domain is KAGVTQTPRYLIKTRGQQVTLSCSPISGHRSVSWYQQTPGQGLQFLFEYFSETQRNKGNFPGRFSGRQFSNSRSEMNVSTLELGDSALYLCASSRDGEIYEQYFGPGTRLTVT.

The chain uses TRBV3-1 and TRBJ2-2; D is perhaps TRBD1 or TRBD2 (5 bases each). This CDR3 is built from 17 residues. V dropped 0 bases and J dropped 0 bases, with 11 bases sitting between them. The V gene's germline CDR1 is LGHDT and CDR2 YNNKEL (reference sequence). The DNA for the CDR3 is TGTGCCAGCAGCCAAGAGCGAGGGACGACGAACACCGGGGAGCTGTTTTTT. Its translation: CASSQERGTTNTGELFF.